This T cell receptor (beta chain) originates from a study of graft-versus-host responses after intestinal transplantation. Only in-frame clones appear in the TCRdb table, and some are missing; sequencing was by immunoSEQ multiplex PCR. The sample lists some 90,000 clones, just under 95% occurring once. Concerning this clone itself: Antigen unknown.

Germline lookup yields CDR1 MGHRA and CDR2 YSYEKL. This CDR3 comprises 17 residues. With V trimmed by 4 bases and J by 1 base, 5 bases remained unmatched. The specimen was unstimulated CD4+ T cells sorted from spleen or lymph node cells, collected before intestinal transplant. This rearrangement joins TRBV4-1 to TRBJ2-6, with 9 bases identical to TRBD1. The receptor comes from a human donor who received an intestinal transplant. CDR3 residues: CASSPTGGMSGANVLTF. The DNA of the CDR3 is TGCGCCAGCAGCCCGACAGGGGGGATGTCTGGGGCCAACGTCCTGACTTTC.